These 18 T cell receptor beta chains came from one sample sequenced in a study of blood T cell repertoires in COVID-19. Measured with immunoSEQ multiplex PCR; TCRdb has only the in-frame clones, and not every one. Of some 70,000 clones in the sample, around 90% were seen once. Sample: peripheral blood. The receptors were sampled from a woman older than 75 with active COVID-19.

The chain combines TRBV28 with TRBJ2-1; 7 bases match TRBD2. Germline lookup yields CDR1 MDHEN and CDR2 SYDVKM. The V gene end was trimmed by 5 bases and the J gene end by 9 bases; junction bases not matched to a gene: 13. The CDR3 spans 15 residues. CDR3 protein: CASSADYLGGGEQFF. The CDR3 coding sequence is TGTGCCAGCAGTGCGGACTATCTGGGGGGGGGTGAGCAGTTCTTC.

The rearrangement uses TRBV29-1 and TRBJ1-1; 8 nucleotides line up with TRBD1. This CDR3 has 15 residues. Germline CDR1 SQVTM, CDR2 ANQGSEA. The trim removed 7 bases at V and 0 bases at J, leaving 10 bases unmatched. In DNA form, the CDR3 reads TGCAGCGCCCAGGGGGCCAAAGGGATGAACACTGAAGCTTTCTTT. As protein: CSAQGAKGMNTEAFF.

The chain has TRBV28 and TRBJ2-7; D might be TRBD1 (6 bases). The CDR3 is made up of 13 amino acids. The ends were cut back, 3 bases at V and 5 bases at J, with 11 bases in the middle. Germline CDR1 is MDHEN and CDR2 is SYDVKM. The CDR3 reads CASSFDRNNEQYF. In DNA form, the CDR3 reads TGTGCCAGCAGTTTCGACAGGAACAACGAGCAGTACTTC.

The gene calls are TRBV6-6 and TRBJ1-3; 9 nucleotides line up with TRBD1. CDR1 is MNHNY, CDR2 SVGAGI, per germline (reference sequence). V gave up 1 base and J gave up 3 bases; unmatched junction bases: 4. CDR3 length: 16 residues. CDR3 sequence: CASSYLTGGIGNTIYF. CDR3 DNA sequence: TGTGCCAGCAGTTACTTGACAGGGGGAATTGGAAACACCATATATTTT.

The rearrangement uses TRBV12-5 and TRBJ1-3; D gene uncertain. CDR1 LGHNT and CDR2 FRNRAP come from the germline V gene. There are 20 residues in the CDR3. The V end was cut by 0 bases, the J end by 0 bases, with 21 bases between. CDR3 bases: TGTGCTAGTGGTTTGGTACTTGGGTATTACTCGGGGAGCTCTGGAAACACCATATATTTT. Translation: CASGLVLGYYSGSSGNTIYF.

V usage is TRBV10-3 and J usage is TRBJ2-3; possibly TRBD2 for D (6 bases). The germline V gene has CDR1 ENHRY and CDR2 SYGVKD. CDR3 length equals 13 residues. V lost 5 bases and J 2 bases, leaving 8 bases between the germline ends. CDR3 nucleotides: TGTGCCATCAGTCGGGACTCCACAGATACGCAGTATTTT. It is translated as CAISRDSTDTQYF.

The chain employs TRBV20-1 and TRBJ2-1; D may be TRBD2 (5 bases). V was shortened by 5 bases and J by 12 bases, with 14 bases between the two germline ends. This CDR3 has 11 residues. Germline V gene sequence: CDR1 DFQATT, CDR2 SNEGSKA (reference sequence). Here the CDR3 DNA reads TGCAGTGCTGGGCCCAGCGGATGGCAGTTCTTC. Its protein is CSAGPSGWQFF.

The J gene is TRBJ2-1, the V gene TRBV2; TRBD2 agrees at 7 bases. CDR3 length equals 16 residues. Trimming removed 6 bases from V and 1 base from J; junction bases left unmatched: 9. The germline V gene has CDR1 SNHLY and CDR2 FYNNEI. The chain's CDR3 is CASRGTTRISYNEQFF. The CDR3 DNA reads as TGTGCCAGCAGGGGGACTACTCGGATTTCCTACAATGAGCAGTTCTTC.

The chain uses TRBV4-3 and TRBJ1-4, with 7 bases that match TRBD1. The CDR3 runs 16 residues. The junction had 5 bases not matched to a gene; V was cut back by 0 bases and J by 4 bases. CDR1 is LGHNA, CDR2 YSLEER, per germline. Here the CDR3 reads CASSQDDRARNEKLFF. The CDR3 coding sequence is TGCGCCAGCAGCCAAGATGACAGGGCCCGTAATGAAAAACTGTTTTTT.

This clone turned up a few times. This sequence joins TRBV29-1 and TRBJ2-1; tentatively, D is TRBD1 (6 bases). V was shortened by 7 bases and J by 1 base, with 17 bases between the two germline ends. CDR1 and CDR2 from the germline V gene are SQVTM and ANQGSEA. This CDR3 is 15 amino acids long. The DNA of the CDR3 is TGCAGCGCTGGGGGCGGTTACCAATCCTACAATGAGCAGTTCTTC. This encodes CSAGGGYQSYNEQFF.

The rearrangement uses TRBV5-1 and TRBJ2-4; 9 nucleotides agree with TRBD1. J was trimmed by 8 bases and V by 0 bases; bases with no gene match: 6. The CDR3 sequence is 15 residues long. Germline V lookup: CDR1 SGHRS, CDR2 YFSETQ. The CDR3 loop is CASSLAGTGIDIQYF. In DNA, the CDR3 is TGCGCCAGCAGCTTGGCAGGGACAGGGATAGACATTCAGTACTTC.

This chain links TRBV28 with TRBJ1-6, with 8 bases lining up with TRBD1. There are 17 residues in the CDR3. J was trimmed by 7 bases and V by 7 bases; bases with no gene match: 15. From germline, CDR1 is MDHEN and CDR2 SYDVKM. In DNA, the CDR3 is TGTGCCAGCACCCCGGGACAGGCACTATCCTCGAATTCACCCCTCCACTTT. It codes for CASTPGQALSSNSPLHF.

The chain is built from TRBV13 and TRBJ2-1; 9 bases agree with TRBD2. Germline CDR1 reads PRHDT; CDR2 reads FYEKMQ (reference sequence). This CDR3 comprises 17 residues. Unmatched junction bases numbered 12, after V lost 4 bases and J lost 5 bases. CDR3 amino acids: CASSSRGWTSANNEQFF. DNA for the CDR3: TGTGCCAGCAGCTCAAGGGGTTGGACTAGCGCCAACAATGAGCAGTTCTTC.

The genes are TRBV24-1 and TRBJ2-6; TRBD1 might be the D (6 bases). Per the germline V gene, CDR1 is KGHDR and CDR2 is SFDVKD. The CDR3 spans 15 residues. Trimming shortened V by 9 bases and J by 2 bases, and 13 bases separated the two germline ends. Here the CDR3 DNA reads TGTGCCACCGGAGACAGGAGAGCTGGGGCCAACGTCCTGACTTTC. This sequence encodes CATGDRRAGANVLTF.

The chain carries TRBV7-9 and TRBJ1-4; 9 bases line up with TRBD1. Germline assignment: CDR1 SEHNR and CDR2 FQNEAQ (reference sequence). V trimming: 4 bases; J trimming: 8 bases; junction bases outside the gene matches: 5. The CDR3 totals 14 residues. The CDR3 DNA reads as TGTGCCAGCAGCTCCAGGACAGGGGCGGAAAAACTGTTTTTT. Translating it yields CASSSRTGAEKLFF.

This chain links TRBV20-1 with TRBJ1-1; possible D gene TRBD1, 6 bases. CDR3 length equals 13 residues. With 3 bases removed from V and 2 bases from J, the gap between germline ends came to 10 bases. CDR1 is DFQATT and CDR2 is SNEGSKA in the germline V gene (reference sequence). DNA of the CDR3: TGCAGTGCTAGTCCCAGGGGAAACACTGAAGCTTTCTTT. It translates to CSASPRGNTEAFF.

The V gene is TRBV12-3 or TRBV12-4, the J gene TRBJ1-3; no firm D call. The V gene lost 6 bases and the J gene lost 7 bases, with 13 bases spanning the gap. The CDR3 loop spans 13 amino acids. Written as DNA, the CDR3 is TGTGCCAGCAGCCTTGGCCTCGATAACACCATATATTTT. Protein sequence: CASSLGLDNTIYF.

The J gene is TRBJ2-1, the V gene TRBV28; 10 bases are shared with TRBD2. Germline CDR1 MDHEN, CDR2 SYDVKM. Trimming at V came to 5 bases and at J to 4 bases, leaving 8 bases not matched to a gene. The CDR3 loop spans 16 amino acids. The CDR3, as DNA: TGTGCCAGCAGTAGCCCTAGCGGGAGATTGTACAATGAGCAGTTCTTC. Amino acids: CASSSPSGRLYNEQFF.